This T cell receptor beta chain was captured in a study of regulatory T cells in long-lasting Graves disease listed by TCRdb under 2021. For the study in its entirety: Persistent Graves' disease was defined as antithyroid drug treatment for over 5 years with persistently positive TSH receptor autoantibodies. Peripheral blood TCR sequencing and RNA sequencing compared persistent Graves' disease patients with newly diagnosed Graves' disease patients. The study was registered as a clinical trial and conducted in China. A total of about 35 samples underwent TCR sequencing, from around 13 patients with persistent Graves' disease and some 20 patients with newly diagnosed Graves' disease. Persistent Graves' disease patients in the clinical cohort had taken antithyroid drugs for roughly ten years on average.

The library was built by means of multiplex PCR. TCRdb lists the instrument as Illumina HiSeq 4000. To build TCR beta libraries, CDR3 regions were amplified by Arm-PCR using iRepertoire HTBI primers. Gel purification was performed on PCR products prior to sequencing. As for the authors' bioinformatics: Gene usage analysis of CDR3 amino acid clonotypes relied on the roughly 58 TRBV and around 13 TRBJ segments identified across samples. Filtered high-quality paired reads were merged into contigs using COPE and FqMerger. Contigs were aligned with BLAST to IMGT TRBV, TRBD and TRBJ reference genes, and CDR3 was defined per IMGT. Highly expanded clones were defined as clonotypes with a frequency above 0.1%. Shannon entropy was used to measure repertoire diversity, and the Gini coefficient was used to measure V-J evenness. Clonotypes shared by more than one individual were considered public. TCRdb's own reprocessing of the public reads used fastp at Q25 and MiXCR and kept productive beta chains. Each CDR3 protein gets just one entry, which takes the most common genes and DNA from the rows behind it. The V and J calls and clone size come from TCRdb's table, not from the authors' own analysis. The sample contains 390,000 or so distinct CDR3 sequences, less than 30% of them found a single time. The top ten constitute 25% to 30% of the sample.

General findings and caveats noted by the study authors: The authors acknowledged the small sample size as a limitation that may reduce accuracy. Compared with newly diagnosed patients, patients with persistent Graves' disease had lower TCR Shannon entropy and fewer highly expanded clones, which suggests clonal expansion. Persistent patients shared more public clonotypes among themselves (roughly 2,700) than newly diagnosed patients did (over 950). The study examined only peripheral blood because the primary lesion, thyroid tissue, could not be accessed. Sequencing and analysis were limited to the TCR beta chain.

This specimen's time point label, interpreted: persistent/refractory GD, antithyroid drugs over 5 years with positive TRAb. For both TCR sequencing and RNA sequencing, RNA was extracted from PBMCs using TRIzol. The diagnosis of Graves' disease was made according to American Thyroid Association guidelines. The patients came from an endocrinology department in Xi'an, China. Each patient gave approximately 10 milliliters of peripheral blood, collected in an EDTA anticoagulant tube. Ficoll Paque Plus density gradient separation was used to isolate PBMCs, and no additional T cell sorting was done. An Agilent 2100 Bioanalyzer and agarose gel were used to assess RNA quality, and a NanoDrop 2000 was used to measure RNA concentration. On this clonotype: Its antigen is not yet known. Nothing much larger sits one base from this clone, and base qualities are not available.

The receptor was derived from a woman aged 40 to 50 with Graves disease. Donor details come from another sample of the same person, matched by shared clones. The sample was peripheral blood mononuclear cells (PBMCs), taken when the disease was refractory, from a patient treated with antithyroid drugs.

The sequenced DNA: TGTGCCAGCAGTTTTGCGACCGGCTCTGGAAACACCATATATTTT. Its translation reads: CASSFATGSGNTIYF. The rearranged segments are TRBV12-3 or TRBV12-4 and TRBJ1-3, with the D segment identity uncertain. There are 15 amino acids in the CDR3, from cysteine to phenylalanine inclusive. The retained sequence is limited to the CDR3, 45 bases, with the frame set at the first base. The junction carries 9 bases between V and J, which are trimmed by 3 bases and 0 bases respectively.